Listed below are T cell receptor beta chains from one sample, sequenced in a study of beta chain features in type 1 diabetes. Measured with immunoSEQ multiplex PCR; TCRdb has only the in-frame clones, and not every one. The sample records 250,000 to 350,000 clones, approximately 16% being singletons. The source material was naive CD4+ T cells from blood. Source of these receptors: a man in his late teens or twenties with type 1 diabetes. Both conserved end residues are part of each CDR3. A D gene is named only where the DNA matches it firmly. Clone size is stated in some rows and not others, as once, few, many or a class when expanded.

v_gene,len,d_gene,abundance,j_gene,CDR3nt,CDR3aa
TRBV18,15,TRBD1,few,TRBJ1-1,TGTGCCAGCTCACCACAGCGAGGGACAGAGATTGAAGCTTTCTTT,CASSPQRGTEIEAFF
TRBV6-5,14,.,few,TRBJ2-4,TGTGCCAGCAGTTACTCGAGGCAGGGAAACATTCAGTACTTC,CASSYSRQGNIQYF
TRBV7-2,13,TRBD1,few,TRBJ1-2,TGTGCCAGCAGTTTAACAGGGGGTTATGGCTACACCTTC,CASSLTGGYGYTF
TRBV12-2,15,.,.,TRBJ2-1,TGTGCAAGTCGCTTAGCGAGTAACAGGGACCGTGAGCAGTTCTTC,CASRLASNRDREQFF
TRBV18,15,.,.,TRBJ1-2,TGTGCCAGCTCCCCACCCCGGGGTAACGACTATGGCTACACCTTC,CASSPPRGNDYGYTF
TRBV28,13,.,.,TRBJ2-1,TGTGCCAGCAGTTCGACACCCTACAATGAGCAGTTCTTC,CASSSTPYNEQFF
TRBV5-4,14,TRBD1,.,TRBJ2-7,TGTGCCAGCAGGCCAGATCAGGGGGCCTACGAGCAGTACTTC,CASRPDQGAYEQYF
TRBV29-1,13,TRBD1,few,TRBJ1-1,TGCAGCACCGAGGGGGCCTTAAACACTGAAGCTTTCTTT,CSTEGALNTEAFF
TRBV18,13,.,few,TRBJ2-5,TGTGCCAGCTCACCACAGGGGCAAGAGACCCAGTACTTC,CASSPQGQETQYF
TRBV7-9,14,.,few,TRBJ2-3,TGTGCCAGCAGCACTTCAGGGAGCACAGATACGCAGTATTTT,CASSTSGSTDTQYF
TRBV19,13,.,.,TRBJ1-2,TGTGCCAGTAGTCGGGACACCAACTATGGCTACACCTTC,CASSRDTNYGYTF
TRBV19,18,TRBD2,.,TRBJ2-1,TGTGCCAGTAGTATTGGACTAGCGGGGGGCCGCTCCTACAATGAGCAGTTCTTC,CASSIGLAGGRSYNEQFF
TRBV19,17,TRBD1,once,TRBJ2-1,TGTGCCAGTAGTATGAAGTCTACCGGGACAGGGTACTATGAGCAGTTCTTC,CASSMKSTGTGYYEQFF
TRBV4-1,15,.,.,TRBJ2-3,TGCGCCAGCAGCCGCAATTCAGGGGCCACAGATACGCAGTATTTT,CASSRNSGATDTQYF
TRBV5-1,15,.,few,TRBJ2-6,TGCGCCAGCAGTAAAACTTCACCCGGGGCCAACGTCCTGACTTTC,CASSKTSPGANVLTF
TRBV15,14,TRBD1,.,TRBJ2-7,TGTGCCACCAGCAGAGAGGGACAGGGCTACGAGCAGTACTTC,CATSREGQGYEQYF